The 15 T cell receptor beta chains reported below all come from one sample, sequenced in a study of post-analysis software for immune sequencing data. Study-level findings and limits: Five or six TRBV segments, TRBV5-6, TRBV5-1 and TRBV20-1 among them, were found more frequent in patients than controls.

Tagging with unique molecular identifiers was a feature of the TCR beta cDNA libraries. TCRdb ran MiXCR on the PCR reads and lists one entry per CDR3 protein. The sample yields 800,000 to 950,000 distinct CDR3 sequences, 53% seen once. Which antigens these TCRs recognize remains unknown. The sequenced sample consisted of blood. The receptor set was obtained from a girl aged 10-17 years with multiple sclerosis.

This chain joins TRBV12-3 or TRBV12-4 and TRBJ1-1, with D perhaps TRBD1 (5 bases). Trimming cost V 6 bases and J 5 bases, with 16 bases left between them. CDR3 size: 14 residues. CDR3 sequence (DNA): TGTGCCAGCAGGTCCCCGGGACGGAGTACTGAAGCTTTCTTT. Its protein product is CASRSPGRSTEAFF.

CDR3 protein: CSVSPGLPYNEQFF. The CDR3 DNA reads TGCAGCGTGTCTCCGGGACTTCCTTACAATGAGCAGTTCTTC. V gene TRBV29-1 combines with J gene TRBJ2-1; D may be TRBD2 (6 bases). The CDR3 contains 14 residues. Germline V gene data show CDR1 as SQVTM and CDR2 as ANQGSEA. V shed 6 bases and J shed 4 bases, with 16 bases lying between them.

The chain combines TRBV20-1 with TRBJ2-5; 7 positions match TRBD2. This CDR3 has 15 residues. CDR1 DFQATT and CDR2 SNEGSKA come from the germline V gene (reference sequence). The J segment lost 6 bases and the V segment lost 1 base, leaving 11 bases of the junction unmatched. The CDR3 DNA is TGCAGTGCTAGAGCGGGCGGGAGCTTCGACCAGACCCAGTACTTC. Translating gives CSARAGGSFDQTQYF.

The chain joins TRBV20-1 to TRBJ2-3; D might be TRBD2 (5 bases). V lost 6 bases, J lost 4 bases, and 14 bases lay in between. This CDR3 contains 13 residues. Germline lookup yields CDR1 DFQATT and CDR2 SNEGSKA (reference sequence). The CDR3 loop is CSAPGLTPDTQYF. DNA of the CDR3: TGCAGTGCCCCCGGACTGACGCCAGATACGCAGTATTTT.

In this sample, this clonotype turned up a few times. The gene calls are TRBV12-3 or TRBV12-4 and TRBJ1-5; D is unclear. The V end was cut by 5 bases, the J end by 9 bases, with 8 bases between. The length of the CDR3 is 11 residues. CDR3 residues: CASSLGRPQHF. Here the CDR3 DNA reads TGTGCCAGCAGTCTAGGGCGGCCCCAGCATTTT.

This clonotype was observed a handful of times. V gene TRBV7-8 combines with J gene TRBJ2-4; D is perhaps TRBD1 (5 bases). The V and J ends lost 4 bases and 5 bases respectively, with 15 bases between them. In germline, CDR1 is SGHVS, CDR2 FQNEAQ. The CDR3 spans 15 residues. Here the CDR3 reads CASSSSIGVENIQYF. DNA of the CDR3: TGTGCCAGCAGCTCCTCAATAGGGGTGGAAAACATTCAGTACTTC.

There are a few counts of this clonotype. V gene TRBV4-1 combines with J gene TRBJ2-2; perhaps D is TRBD1 or TRBD2 (5 bases each). The V and J ends lost 6 bases and 0 bases respectively, with 14 bases between them. The CDR3 is made up of 16 amino acids. The germline gives CDR1 MGHRA, CDR2 YSYEKL. The CDR3 loop reads CASSLDGAANTGELFF. The DNA for the CDR3 is TGCGCCAGCAGTCTCGACGGGGCAGCGAACACCGGGGAGCTGTTTTTT.

This clonotype appeared a few times. The chain has TRBV29-1 and TRBJ1-2; a possible D gene is TRBD1 (6 bases). This CDR3 has 12 residues. Trimming removed 7 bases from V and 5 bases from J, with 14 bases in between. Germline V gives CDR1 SQVTM, CDR2 ANQGSEA. CDR3 nucleotides: TGCAGCGGGAGGGACACCAAATATGGCTACACCTTC. This gives the protein CSGRDTKYGYTF. Together with reference TRBV29-1 and TRBJ1-2, the CDR3 gives the full variable domain: SAVISQKPSRDICQRGTSLTIQCQVDSQVTMMFWYRQQPGQSLTLIATANQGSEATYESGFVIDKFPISRPNLTFSTLTVSNMSPEDSSIYLCSGRDTKYGYTFGSGTRLTVV.

This chain joins TRBV21-1 and TRBJ1-5. TRBV21-1 is a known pseudogene. This CDR3 comprises 11 residues. CDR3 bases: TGTGCCAGCAGCACTAATCAGCCCCAGCATTTT. As protein: CASSTNQPQHF.

This chain links TRBV27 with TRBJ2-7; perhaps TRBD2 as D (6 bases). The J call is in doubt because the DNA end fits TRBJ2-5 better. Germline CDR1 reads MNHEY; CDR2 reads SMNVEV (reference sequence). The CDR3 is 13 residues long. This chain's CDR3 is CASSLYSGETQYF. Here the CDR3 DNA reads TGTGCCAGCAGTTTATACAGCGGGGAGACCCAGTACTTC.

This chain uses TRBV10-3 with TRBJ2-5; D may be TRBD2 (5 bases). The CDR3 has 15 residues. Germline loops: CDR1 ENHRY, CDR2 SYGVKD. V lost 7 bases, J lost 3 bases, and 18 bases lay in between. The CDR3 sequence is CAINTGEGQKETQYF. Here the CDR3 DNA reads TGTGCCATCAACACCGGGGAAGGCCAAAAAGAGACCCAGTACTTC.

This chain uses TRBV20-1 with TRBJ2-7; D remains unclear. Germline values: CDR1 DFQATT, CDR2 SNEGSKA (reference sequence). The V end was cut by 3 bases, the J end by 1 base, with 7 bases between. There are 12 residues in the CDR3. DNA of the CDR3: TGCAGTGCTAGGCGGCAATCCTACGAGCAGTACTTC. It translates to CSARRQSYEQYF.

The chain links TRBV18 to TRBJ2-3, with TRBD2 matching 8 bases. CDR1 is KGHSH, CDR2 LQKENI, per germline. The CDR3 loop spans 17 amino acids. Losses at the gene ends were 3 bases for V and 0 bases for J; bases not matched to a gene: 8. CDR3 protein: CASSPASSGTSTDTQYF. In DNA, the CDR3 is TGTGCCAGCTCACCCGCGAGTAGCGGGACTAGCACAGATACGCAGTATTTT.

The J gene is TRBJ1-2, the V gene TRBV11-1, with 9 bases that match TRBD1. Germline values: CDR1 SGHAT, CDR2 FQDESV (reference sequence). This CDR3 contains 14 residues. V was pared by 2 bases and J by 3 bases, with 1 base of the junction left unmatched. CDR3: CASSLRTGDYGYTF. Here the CDR3 DNA reads TGTGCCAGCAGCTTAAGGACAGGGGACTATGGCTACACCTTC. Together with reference TRBV11-1 and TRBJ1-2, the CDR3 gives the full variable domain: EAEVAQSPRYKITEKSQAVAFWCDPISGHATLYWYRQILGQGPELLVQFQDESVVDDSQLPKDRFSAERLKGVDSTLKIQPAELGDSAMYLCASSLRTGDYGYTFGSGTRLTVV.

V and J are TRBV6-4 and TRBJ2-1; 13 bases fit TRBD2. Germline assignment: CDR1 MRHNA and CDR2 SNTAGT. J was trimmed by 7 bases and V by 3 bases; bases with no gene match: 6. The CDR3 totals 16 residues. Here the CDR3 reads CASSEELAGGGNEQFF. CDR3 nucleotides: TGTGCCAGCAGTGAGGAACTAGCGGGAGGGGGGAATGAGCAGTTCTTC.